These 21 T cell receptor beta chains were all obtained from the same sample, sequenced in a study of T cells in Graves' hyperthyroidism and ophthalmopathy. Amplified TCR beta CDR3 regions came from RNA transcripts. The primer set for the first-round RT-PCR of the TCR CDR3 was HTBI. TCRdb called the multiplex PCR reads again in MiXCR, with one record for every CDR3 protein. Of 350,000 to 450,000 distinct CDR3 sequences listed, about 18% are singletons. Sequenced input: blood. These receptors originate from a woman in her twenties or thirties with Graves' hyperthyroidism that later progressed to Graves' ophthalmopathy.

A note on this clonotype: One end of the junction fails to match germline, which may point to a read error. The rearrangement joins TRBV28 to TRBJ1-5, with D possibly matching TRBD1 (6 bases). This CDR3 spans 17 amino acids. The germline CDR1 and CDR2 sequences are MDHEN and SYDVKM. CDR3 region: CAGSLWRVGGADQPQHF. DNA of the CDR3: TGTGCCGGCAGTTTATGGAGGGTGGGGGGCGCGGATCAGCCCCAGCATTTT.

The gene calls are TRBV27 and TRBJ2-2, with D unclear. The CDR3 is 11 residues long. The germline V gene encodes CDR1 MNHEY and CDR2 SMNVEV (reference sequence). Trimming removed 4 bases from V and 10 bases from J, with 7 bases in between. Here the CDR3 DNA reads TGTGCCAGCAGTTCCTCTGAGGAGCTGTTTTTT. This translates into CASSSSEELFF.

The chain couples TRBV5-1 to TRBJ2-3, with D perhaps TRBD1 (5 bases). The CDR3 sequence is 16 residues long. Germline assignment: CDR1 SGHRS and CDR2 YFSETQ. Trimming shortened V by 0 bases and J by 6 bases, and 17 bases separated the two germline ends. The CDR3 DNA is TGCGCCAGCAGCTTGGGTACTACTCACCGACAGGATACGCAGTATTTT. This translates into CASSLGTTHRQDTQYF.

This clonotype was observed a handful of times. This rearrangement joins TRBV5-1 to TRBJ2-7; a possible D gene is TRBD2 (7 bases). V was shortened by 7 bases and J by 4 bases, with 18 bases between the two germline ends. Per germline, CDR1 SGHRS and CDR2 YFSETQ. The CDR3 is made up of 14 amino acids. CDR3 protein: CASAPGGEGYEQYF. The DNA of the CDR3 is TGCGCCAGCGCGCCGGGGGGCGAGGGGTACGAGCAGTACTTC.

V usage is TRBV27 and J usage is TRBJ1-2; tentative D call: TRBD1 (6 bases). The CDR3 is 16 amino acids. Trimming took 5 bases from V and 2 from J, leaving 18 bases between them. Per germline, CDR1 MNHEY and CDR2 SMNVEV (reference sequence). The CDR3 loop reads CASSATPGTTNYGYTF. In DNA, the CDR3 is TGTGCCAGCAGTGCTACACCCGGGACAACAAACTATGGCTACACCTTC.

This clonotype was counted at least ten times. V usage is TRBV28 and J usage is TRBJ1-2; D possibly corresponds to TRBD1 (5 bases). The CDR3 covers 12 residues. Trimming left V 11 bases short and J 6 bases short, with 16 bases between. Germline V gene sequence: CDR1 MDHEN, CDR2 SYDVKM. CDR3 bases: TGTGCCGCCTCGGGGACCTTGGATGGCTACACCTTC. This sequence encodes CAASGTLDGYTF.

The rearrangement joins TRBV6-1 to TRBJ2-7; the match to TRBD1 covers 7 bases. CDR3 length equals 14 residues. Germline CDR1 and CDR2: MNHNS and SASEGT. Losses at the gene ends were 7 bases for V and 2 bases for J; bases not matched to a gene: 8. CDR3 in amino acids: CASTRTGIAYEQYF. The CDR3 DNA follows: TGTGCCAGCACCCGGACAGGTATCGCCTACGAGCAGTACTTC.

This clonotype appeared many times. The rearrangement uses TRBV18 and TRBJ2-7; 11 nucleotides align to TRBD2. Trimming took 1 base from V and 0 from J; bases not matched to a gene: 5. Germline lookup yields CDR1 KGHSH and CDR2 LQKENI. The CDR3 loop spans 17 amino acids. This CDR3 reads CASSPRTSGSYSYEQYF. CDR3 bases: TGTGCCAGCTCACCACGGACTAGCGGGTCTTACTCCTACGAGCAGTACTTC. The full variable domain, in which reference TRBV18 and TRBJ2-7 provide the parts outside the CDR3, is NAGVMQNPRHLVRRRGQEARLRCSPMKGHSHVYWYRQLPEEGLKFMVYLQKENIIDESGMPKERFSAEFPKEGPSILRIQQVVRGDSAAYFCASSPRTSGSYSYEQYFGPGTRLTVT.

Only a few counts were recorded for this clonotype. The rearrangement links TRBV20-1 to TRBJ2-1, with a possible D match to TRBD1 (5 bases). The CDR3 contains 13 residues. Germline V gene sequence: CDR1 DFQATT, CDR2 SNEGSKA (reference sequence). Trimming took off 1 base at V and 7 bases at J, with 11 bases between the two ends. The CDR3 spells CSARVSRANEQFF. CDR3 sequence (DNA): TGCAGTGCTAGAGTTAGCAGGGCGAATGAGCAGTTCTTC.

In this sample, this clonotype turned up many times. The rearrangement links TRBV28 to TRBJ2-6; D could derive from TRBD1 or TRBD2 (5 bases each). The CDR3 runs 17 residues. Germline assignment: CDR1 MDHEN and CDR2 SYDVKM. V was cut by 4 bases and J by 0 bases, with 13 bases left in between. In DNA form, the CDR3 reads TGTGCCAGCAGTTCACGGGGACGGATCTCTGGGGCCAACGTCCTGACTTTC. It yields the protein CASSSRGRISGANVLTF.

This clonotype was detected many times. The chain employs TRBV27 and TRBJ2-2, with D hard to call. This CDR3 region has 13 residues. Germline lookup yields CDR1 MNHEY and CDR2 SMNVEV (reference sequence). Trimming shortened V by 5 bases and J by 6 bases, and 10 bases separated the two germline ends. DNA for the CDR3: TGTGCCAGCAGTCAGGAATTCGCCGGGGAGCTGTTTTTT. Translation gives CASSQEFAGELFF.

The genes are TRBV19 and TRBJ2-7; D possibly corresponds to TRBD1 (6 bases). The V end lost 3 bases, the J end lost 1 base, and 16 bases lay between the germline ends. This CDR3 comprises 16 residues. Germline CDR1 reads LNHDA; CDR2 reads SQIVND (reference sequence). Written as DNA, the CDR3 is TGTGCCAGTAGTATCTTGTGGACAGCACCTTCCTACGAGCAGTACTTC. Its protein product is CASSILWTAPSYEQYF.

The J gene is TRBJ2-7, the V gene TRBV12-3 or TRBV12-4, with D possibly matching TRBD2 (6 bases). Trimming pared 3 bases from V and 7 bases from J, leaving 13 bases between. The CDR3 runs to 13 residues. CDR3 coding DNA: TGTGCCAGCAGTTTTTTGGAGGGTGGAGAGCAGTACTTC. As protein: CASSFLEGGEQYF.

This clonotype was found a few times. V is TRBV5-6 and J is TRBJ2-7; 8 bases are a match to TRBD1. Germline-derived CDR1 and CDR2 are SGHDT and YYEEEE. Trimming removed 2 bases from V and 5 bases from J; junction bases left unmatched: 6. CDR3 length: 14 amino acids. CDR3 coding DNA: TGTGCCAGCAGCTTACCGGGACAGGTAAACGAGCAGTACTTC. Its translation: CASSLPGQVNEQYF.

This clonotype has more than one count but fewer than ten. V is TRBV7-9 and J is TRBJ1-1; D is unresolved. Trimming stripped 3 bases from V and 12 bases from J, with 11 bases between. The CDR3 has 11 residues. In germline, CDR1 is SEHNR, CDR2 FQNEAQ (reference sequence). CDR3 amino acids: CASSFEGGPFF. The CDR3 nucleotides are TGTGCCAGCAGCTTTGAGGGTGGGCCTTTCTTT.

The sample holds a few counts of this clonotype. This chain links TRBV7-8 with TRBJ2-4, with TRBD2 identical over 11 bases. The germline gives CDR1 SGHVS, CDR2 FQNEAQ. Losses at the gene ends were 5 bases for V and 7 bases for J; bases not matched to a gene: 7. The CDR3 is 15 amino acids. The CDR3 sequence is CASSPPSGRFNIQYF. For the CDR3, the DNA is TGTGCCAGCAGCCCCCCTAGCGGGAGGTTTAACATTCAGTACTTC.

This clonotype has at least ten counts. The chain couples TRBV7-2 to TRBJ2-7; unclear D gene. Germline-derived CDR1 and CDR2 are SGHTA and FQGNSA. The CDR3 has 13 amino acids. V lost 5 bases, J lost 2 bases, and 10 bases lay in between. The DNA for the CDR3 is TGTGCCAGCAGCCCTGGCTCGGCCTACGAGCAGTACTTC. This translates into CASSPGSAYEQYF.

This clonotype was recorded at least ten times. The gene calls are TRBV12-3 or TRBV12-4 and TRBJ2-2, with a weak D call TRBD2 (6 bases). The CDR3 is 15 amino acids. Trimming removed 3 bases from V and 5 bases from J, with 13 bases in between. For the CDR3, the DNA is TGTGCCAGCAGTTTGGGGGGAGGCATGACCGGGGAGCTGTTTTTT. Amino acid sequence: CASSLGGGMTGELFF.

J is TRBJ1-1 and V is TRBV5-1; D gene unclear. CDR1 is SGHRS, CDR2 YFSETQ, per germline. V dropped 4 bases and J dropped 8 bases, with 9 bases sitting between them. This CDR3 has 11 amino acids. The CDR3 DNA sequence: TGCGCCAGCAGCCTTACCTCCGAAGCTTTCTTT. Translated, it gives CASSLTSEAFF.

This clonotype was observed at least ten times. The chain has TRBV28 and TRBJ2-7, with no clear D. Germline-derived CDR1 and CDR2 are MDHEN and SYDVKM. V lost 5 bases and J lost 2, with 7 bases in between. The CDR3 is made up of 12 amino acids. CDR3 loop: CASSVPAYEQYF. The CDR3 DNA follows: TGTGCCAGCAGTGTGCCGGCCTACGAGCAGTACTTC.

This clonotype was seen more than once but under ten times. The chain carries TRBV7-9 and TRBJ2-7; maybe TRBD2 (5 bases). There are 15 residues in the CDR3. V dropped 5 bases and J dropped 0 bases, with 14 bases sitting between them. Germline CDR1 reads SEHNR; CDR2 reads FQNEAQ (reference sequence). CDR3 DNA sequence: TGTGCCAGCAGCCGTCCCCTCCGGGGCTCCTACGAGCAGTACTTC. Translation gives CASSRPLRGSYEQYF. The full variable domain, its missing parts supplied by reference TRBV7-9 and TRBJ2-7, is DTGVSQNPRHKITKRGQNVTFRCDPISEHNRLYWYRQTLGQGPEFLTYFQNEAQLEKSRLLSDRFSAERPKGSFSTLEIQRTEQGDSAMYLCASSRPLRGSYEQYFGPGTRLTVT.